This is a list of T cell receptor beta chains from one sample in a study of T-cell reconstitution after alpha-beta-depleted transplantation in children. TCRdb used MiXCR to reprocess the PCR reads, holding one entry per CDR3 protein. The sample holds 400,000 to 550,000 distinct CDR3 sequences, approximately 10% seen once. The sequencing here drew on PBMCs, taken before TCRalphabeta/CD19-depleted stem cell transplant. The receptors here all came from a child aged 2-15 years with inherited bone marrow failure, due to receive a stem cell transplant. Each CDR3 is given with its conserved first and last residue. The order of the fields is D gene, V gene, J gene, clone size, CDR3 protein. D genes are given only for firm matches. Size is omitted from some rows. Given values are once, few, many or a class for expanded clones.

d_call: NA
v_call: TRBV2
j_call: TRBJ2-1
clone_size: many
cdr3_aa: CASSEEGGEQFF

d_call: NA
v_call: TRBV28
j_call: TRBJ2-1
clone_size: many
cdr3_aa: CASGTKPGPWDF

d_call: TRBD2
v_call: TRBV5-1
j_call: TRBJ2-2
clone_size: many
cdr3_aa: CASSKGLPNTGELFF

d_call: TRBD1
v_call: TRBV7-9
j_call: TRBJ2-4
clone_size: NA
cdr3_aa: CASSLAPGQTSRIQYF

d_call: NA
v_call: TRBV9
j_call: TRBJ2-3
clone_size: many
cdr3_aa: CASSVDMGTDTQYF

d_call: NA
v_call: TRBV7-9
j_call: TRBJ2-1
clone_size: few
cdr3_aa: CASMGVRYNEQFF

d_call: NA
v_call: TRBV4-2
j_call: TRBJ2-5
clone_size: many
cdr3_aa: CASSARDWPQETQYF

d_call: TRBD2
v_call: TRBV19
j_call: TRBJ2-3
clone_size: NA
cdr3_aa: CASSSRLAESTDTQYF

d_call: TRBD1
v_call: TRBV30
j_call: TRBJ1-1
clone_size: few
cdr3_aa: CAWTQWTGGRAEAFF

d_call: TRBD2
v_call: TRBV7-8
j_call: TRBJ2-1
clone_size: few
cdr3_aa: CAGPIETSGLQIRMNEQFF

d_call: NA
v_call: TRBV30
j_call: TRBJ2-7
clone_size: many
cdr3_aa: CAWSEDSGPYEQYF

d_call: TRBD1
v_call: TRBV7-6
j_call: TRBJ2-1
clone_size: many
cdr3_aa: CASSLEAVWTGESNEQFF

d_call: NA
v_call: TRBV12-3/TRBV12-4
j_call: TRBJ1-1
clone_size: many
cdr3_aa: CASSNQIYEAFF

d_call: NA
v_call: TRBV28
j_call: TRBJ1-4
clone_size: many
cdr3_aa: CASSWDLNEKLFF

d_call: TRBD1
v_call: TRBV29-1
j_call: TRBJ2-1
clone_size: NA
cdr3_aa: CSAQAGGSYNEQFF

d_call: TRBD2
v_call: TRBV7-2
j_call: TRBJ2-7
clone_size: many
cdr3_aa: CASSLGTRGSYEQYF

d_call: NA
v_call: TRBV20-1
j_call: TRBJ2-3
clone_size: many
cdr3_aa: CSASGATTDTQYF

d_call: NA
v_call: TRBV6-2/TRBV6-3
j_call: TRBJ2-2
clone_size: few
cdr3_aa: CASSFRLGELFF

d_call: TRBD1
v_call: TRBV12-3/TRBV12-4
j_call: TRBJ1-1
clone_size: few
cdr3_aa: CASSGDRNPPQAFF

d_call: NA
v_call: TRBV6-2/TRBV6-3
j_call: TRBJ2-7
clone_size: NA
cdr3_aa: CASSYGVTYEQYF

d_call: NA
v_call: TRBV5-1
j_call: TRBJ2-4
clone_size: few
cdr3_aa: CASSLAGVNIQYF

d_call: NA
v_call: TRBV12-3/TRBV12-4
j_call: TRBJ1-2
clone_size: many
cdr3_aa: CASTPIRANYGYTF

d_call: NA
v_call: TRBV4-3
j_call: TRBJ2-7
clone_size: few
cdr3_aa: CASSQDGGSPYEQYF

d_call: TRBD1
v_call: TRBV7-8
j_call: TRBJ2-1
clone_size: few
cdr3_aa: CASSAQAGTGGDNEQFF

d_call: NA
v_call: TRBV12-3/TRBV12-4
j_call: TRBJ1-1
clone_size: few
cdr3_aa: CASSLNRVVEAFF

d_call: NA
v_call: TRBV27
j_call: TRBJ2-7
clone_size: many
cdr3_aa: CASSRAGTGSYEQYF

d_call: TRBD1
v_call: TRBV4-3
j_call: TRBJ1-2
clone_size: few
cdr3_aa: CASSQDGTGRSGYTF

d_call: TRBD2
v_call: TRBV20-1
j_call: TRBJ2-1
clone_size: many
cdr3_aa: CSASPPASGSGLFF

d_call: NA
v_call: TRBV7-9
j_call: TRBJ2-1
clone_size: few
cdr3_aa: CASSITPNEQFF

d_call: NA
v_call: TRBV29-1
j_call: TRBJ2-5
clone_size: many
cdr3_aa: CSVSSDLGETQYF

d_call: NA
v_call: TRBV29-1
j_call: TRBJ1-2
clone_size: many
cdr3_aa: CSVQANYGYTF

d_call: NA
v_call: TRBV5-1
j_call: TRBJ2-1
clone_size: many
cdr3_aa: CASSTEHYNEQFF

d_call: TRBD1
v_call: TRBV20-1
j_call: TRBJ2-1
clone_size: once
cdr3_aa: CSATSRTGWRDNEQFF

d_call: NA
v_call: TRBV6-2/TRBV6-3
j_call: TRBJ1-1
clone_size: many
cdr3_aa: CASTIPGATEAFF

d_call: TRBD2
v_call: TRBV19
j_call: TRBJ2-1
clone_size: many
cdr3_aa: CASSLWTSGIWNEQFF

d_call: NA
v_call: TRBV27
j_call: TRBJ2-6
clone_size: few
cdr3_aa: CASSLWADGLAGANVLTF

d_call: TRBD1
v_call: TRBV6-5
j_call: TRBJ1-1
clone_size: many
cdr3_aa: CASSYSISPGGEAFF

d_call: TRBD1
v_call: TRBV6-5
j_call: TRBJ2-7
clone_size: NA
cdr3_aa: CASTGDSYEQYF

d_call: TRBD1
v_call: TRBV7-2
j_call: TRBJ1-5
clone_size: many
cdr3_aa: CASNPGQGFNQPQHF

d_call: NA
v_call: TRBV20-1
j_call: TRBJ2-5
clone_size: many
cdr3_aa: CSTRSASDKTQYF

d_call: NA
v_call: TRBV6-1
j_call: TRBJ2-1
clone_size: NA
cdr3_aa: CASSEAGGPLYEQFF

d_call: TRBD1
v_call: TRBV5-1
j_call: TRBJ2-1
clone_size: many
cdr3_aa: CASSSSGGSYNEQFF

d_call: TRBD2
v_call: TRBV5-4
j_call: TRBJ2-3
clone_size: NA
cdr3_aa: CASSPGLEVWDTQYF